The rows below give T cell receptor beta chains drawn from one sample of a study of blood T cell repertoires in COVID-19. Generated by immunoSEQ multiplex PCR, the TCRdb table keeps only in-frame clones and is missing some. The profile shows about 250,000 clones, around nine tenths of them singletons. The specimen was peripheral blood. These receptors all stem from an elderly man with acute or convalescent COVID-19. The CDR3 runs from the conserved cysteine through the conserved F or W. D genes are given only for firm matches. The listing skips clone size in some rows; elsewhere it reads once, few, many or a size class.

V: TRBV5-6
length: 18
size: -
J: TRBJ2-5
D: -
CDR3: CASSLALWRGGRSETQYF
DNA: TGTGCCAGCAGCTTGGCCCTATGGAGAGGGGGAAGATCGGAGACCCAGTACTTC

V: TRBV5-8
length: 14
size: few
J: TRBJ1-5
D: -
CDR3: CASSLDRGKQPQHF
DNA: TGTGCCAGCAGCTTGGATAGAGGAAAACAGCCCCAGCATTTT

V: TRBV18
length: 14
size: -
J: TRBJ1-1
D: -
CDR3: CASSPRQMNTEAFF
DNA: TGTGCCAGCTCACCACGGCAGATGAACACTGAAGCTTTCTTT

V: TRBV6-2/TRBV6-3
length: 15
size: -
J: TRBJ2-2
D: -
CDR3: CASSPEGVGTGELFF
DNA: TGTGCCAGCAGCCCTGAGGGGGTCGGGACCGGGGAGCTGTTTTTT

V: TRBV7-9
length: 17
size: -
J: TRBJ1-5
D: -
CDR3: CASSQTSGLPNGQPQHF
DNA: TGTGCCAGCAGCCAAACTTCAGGGCTGCCTAACGGCCAGCCCCAGCATTTT

V: TRBV5-1
length: 14
size: -
J: TRBJ2-5
D: TRBD2
CDR3: CASSRTSDQETQYF
DNA: TGCGCCAGCAGCCGAACTAGCGACCAAGAGACCCAGTACTTC

V: TRBV4-3
length: 17
size: -
J: TRBJ1-4
D: -
CDR3: CASSPYGEQTKNEKLFF
DNA: TGCGCCAGCAGCCCCTACGGGGAACAGACTAAAAATGAAAAACTGTTTTTT

V: TRBV27
length: 20
size: few
J: TRBJ2-2
D: TRBD2
CDR3: CASSLGGSGLAGFLSGELFF
DNA: TGTGCCAGCAGTCTTGGTGGGTCAGGGCTAGCGGGATTCCTCAGCGGGGAGCTGTTTTTT

V: TRBV5-4
length: 16
size: -
J: TRBJ2-1
D: TRBD1
CDR3: CASSGGQGISYNEQFF
DNA: TGTGCCAGCAGCGGGGGACAGGGGATATCCTACAATGAGCAGTTCTTC

V: TRBV7-9
length: 15
size: few
J: TRBJ1-5
D: TRBD1
CDR3: CASSLGQGFNQPQHF
DNA: TGTGCCAGCAGCCTCGGACAGGGCTTCAATCAGCCCCAGCATTTT

V: TRBV6-2/TRBV6-3
length: 15
size: -
J: TRBJ2-2
D: TRBD2
CDR3: CASSPRTSHTGELFF
DNA: TGTGCCAGCAGTCCCCGGACTAGCCACACCGGGGAGCTGTTTTTT

V: TRBV6-5
length: 15
size: once
J: TRBJ1-3
D: -
CDR3: CASSRIRKAGNTIYF
DNA: TGTGCCAGCAGTCGCATCAGGAAGGCTGGAAACACCATATATTTT

V: TRBV5-8
length: 16
size: -
J: TRBJ2-3
D: -
CDR3: CASSLARARRVHTQYF
DNA: TGTGCCAGCAGCTTGGCCAGGGCAAGGAGGGTGCATACGCAGTATTTT

V: TRBV27
length: 15
size: -
J: TRBJ2-1
D: TRBD2
CDR3: CASSKSGTREYEQFF
DNA: TGTGCCAGCAGTAAATCCGGGACTAGAGAATATGAGCAGTTCTTC

V: TRBV5-5
length: 16
size: -
J: TRBJ1-4
D: TRBD1
CDR3: CASSLARGTAGEKLFF
DNA: TGTGCCAGCAGCTTGGCCCGAGGGACAGCTGGTGAAAAACTGTTTTTT

V: TRBV18
length: 15
size: -
J: TRBJ1-1
D: TRBD1
CDR3: CASSPRGYPNTEAFF
DNA: TGTGCCAGCTCGCCCAGGGGGTACCCGAACACTGAAGCTTTCTTT